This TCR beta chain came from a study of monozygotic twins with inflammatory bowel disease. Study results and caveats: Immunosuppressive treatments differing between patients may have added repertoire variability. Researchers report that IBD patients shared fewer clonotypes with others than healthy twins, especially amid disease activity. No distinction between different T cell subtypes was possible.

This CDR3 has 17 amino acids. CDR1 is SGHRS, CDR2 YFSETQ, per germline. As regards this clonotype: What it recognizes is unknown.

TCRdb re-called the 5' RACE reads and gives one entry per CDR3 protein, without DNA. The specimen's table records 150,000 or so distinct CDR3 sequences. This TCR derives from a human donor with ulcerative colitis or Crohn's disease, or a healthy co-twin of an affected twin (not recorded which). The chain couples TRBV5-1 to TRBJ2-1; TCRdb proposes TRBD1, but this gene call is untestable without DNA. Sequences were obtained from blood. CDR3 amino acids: CASSLWGGGYSYNEQFF.